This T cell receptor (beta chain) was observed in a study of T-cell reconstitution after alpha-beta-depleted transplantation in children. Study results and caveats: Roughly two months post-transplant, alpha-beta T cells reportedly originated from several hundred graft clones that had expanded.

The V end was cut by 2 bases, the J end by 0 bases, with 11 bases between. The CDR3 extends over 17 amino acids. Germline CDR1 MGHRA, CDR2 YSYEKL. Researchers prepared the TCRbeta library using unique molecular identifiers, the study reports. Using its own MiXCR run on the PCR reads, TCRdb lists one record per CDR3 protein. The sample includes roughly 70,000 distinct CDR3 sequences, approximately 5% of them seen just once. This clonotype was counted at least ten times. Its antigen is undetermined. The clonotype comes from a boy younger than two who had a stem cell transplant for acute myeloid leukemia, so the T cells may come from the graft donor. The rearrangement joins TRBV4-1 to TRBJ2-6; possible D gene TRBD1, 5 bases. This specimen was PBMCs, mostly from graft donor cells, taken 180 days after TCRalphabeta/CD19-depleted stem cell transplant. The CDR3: CASSQRRQGSGANVLTF. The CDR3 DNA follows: TGCGCCAGCAGCCAAAGAAGGCAGGGCTCTGGGGCCAACGTCCTGACTTTC.